These 32 T cell receptor beta chains originate from one sample sequenced in a study of blood T cells in healthy people across ages (dated by TCRdb to the mid-2010s). The method was 5' RACE. Reads for this sample came from an Illumina HiSeq 2500. The second PCR ran for about 6 to 12 cycles and used a J-beta primer mix along with a sample-barcoded 5' primer. The public sequencing data were trimmed at Q25 with fastp and processed into clonotypes with MiXCR by TCRdb, which kept only in-frame beta chains. Duplicate CDR3 protein sequences are folded into a single record with the most common DNA and genes. For this sample the table gives hundreds of thousands of distinct CDR3 sequences, of which roughly 48% were detected only once. About 26% of the sample comes from the top ten. Material: blood. The receptors were sampled from a man older than 75 in good health.

This clonotype was seen ten or more times. The chain carries TRBV7-9 and TRBJ2-7; possibly TRBD2 for D (7 bases). The CDR3 has 15 amino acids. Trimming pared 8 bases from V and 0 bases from J, leaving 17 bases between. Per germline, CDR1 SEHNR and CDR2 FQNEAQ (reference sequence). CDR3 amino acids: CASGSAGAGSYEQYF. The CDR3 DNA reads as TGTGCCAGCGGCAGTGCGGGGGCGGGCTCCTACGAGCAGTACTTC. Together with reference TRBV7-9 and TRBJ2-7, the CDR3 gives the full variable domain: DTGVSQNPRHKITKRGQNVTFRCDPISEHNRLYWYRQTLGQGPEFLTYFQNEAQLEKSRLLSDRFSAERPKGSFSTLEIQRTEQGDSAMYLCASGSAGAGSYEQYFGPGTRLTVT.

The rearrangement uses TRBV28 and TRBJ1-2, with D hard to call. The V and J ends lost 10 bases and 3 bases respectively, with 18 bases between them. Per the germline V gene, CDR1 is MDHEN and CDR2 is SYDVKM. The CDR3 contains 14 residues. This CDR3 reads CATQVRGRDYGYTF. The DNA for the CDR3 is TGTGCCACCCAAGTCAGAGGGAGGGACTATGGCTACACCTTC.

This chain uses TRBV7-3 with TRBJ2-7, with a weak D call TRBD2 (6 bases). The germline gives CDR1 SGHTA, CDR2 FQGTGA. This CDR3 spans 13 amino acids. Trimming took 5 bases from V and 0 from J, leaving 8 bases between them. The CDR3, as DNA: TGTGCCAGCAGCGGCGGGGTCTCCTACGAGCAGTACTTC. This gives the protein CASSGGVSYEQYF.

This clonotype has more than one count but fewer than ten. The chain combines TRBV7-2 with TRBJ1-5; maybe TRBD1 (6 bases). V was pared by 4 bases and J by 0 bases, with 13 bases between. Germline V gene lookup returns CDR1 SGHTA and CDR2 FQGNSA. There are 16 residues in the CDR3. For the CDR3, the DNA is TGTGCCAGCAGCTCAGATTTGGGGGCTAGCAATCAGCCCCAGCATTTT. Its protein product is CASSSDLGASNQPQHF.

This clonotype was seen a few times. For the CDR3, the DNA is TGTGCCTGGAGTTCATTAGTCGGGAGGGGCACAGATACGCAGTATTTT. Amino acids: CAWSSLVGRGTDTQYF. The chain couples TRBV30 to TRBJ2-3; TRBD2 matches at 8 bases. CDR1 GTSNPN and CDR2 SVGIG come from the germline V gene (reference sequence). The CDR3 runs to 16 residues. The trim removed 2 bases at V and 1 base at J, leaving 8 bases unmatched.

This clonotype occurred a few times. The rearrangement uses TRBV7-9 and TRBJ2-4, with a possible D match to TRBD1 (5 bases). V was trimmed by 1 base and J by 8 bases, leaving 15 bases between them. CDR1 and CDR2 (germline): SEHNR, FQNEAQ (reference sequence). The CDR3 spans 15 residues. The CDR3 bases are TGTGCCAGCAGCTTAGACTCGACGAGCAGGGACATTCAGTACTTC. Encoded protein: CASSLDSTSRDIQYF.

This clonotype was recorded a few times. The gene calls are TRBV24-1 and TRBJ2-7; D perhaps matches TRBD1 (6 bases). The germline V gene has CDR1 KGHDR and CDR2 SFDVKD. This CDR3 has 13 residues. V shed 4 bases and J shed 6 bases, with 12 bases lying between them. CDR3 in DNA: TGTGCCACCAGTGACCCAGGACAGAGCGAGCAGTACTTC. Its translation: CATSDPGQSEQYF.

The CDR3 region has the DNA TGCGCCAGCAGCTTGGGGGACTACCGCTCTGGGGCCAACGTCCTGACTTTC. Translation: CASSLGDYRSGANVLTF. J is TRBJ2-6 and V is TRBV5-1; 7 bases are a match to TRBD2. The germline CDR1 and CDR2 sequences are SGHRS and YFSETQ. Trimming removed 0 bases from V and 0 bases from J; junction bases left unmatched: 3. The CDR3 runs 17 residues.

This clonotype was seen a handful of times. The chain combines TRBV9 with TRBJ2-3, with D uncertain. V was trimmed by 1 base and J by 6 bases, leaving 15 bases between them. The CDR3 loop spans 15 amino acids. Germline loops: CDR1 SGDLS, CDR2 YYNGEE. The CDR3, as DNA: TGTGCCAGCAGCGTAAAGTTTTCCAGGCATGATACGCAGTATTTT. Translation gives CASSVKFSRHDTQYF. Looking up the rest from reference TRBV9 and TRBJ2-3 gives the full variable domain: DSGVTQTPKHLITATGQRVTLRCSPRSGDLSVYWYQQSLDQGLQFLIQYYNGEERAKGNILERFSAQQFPDLHSELNLSSLELGDSALYFCASSVKFSRHDTQYFGPGTRLTVL.

Note on this clonotype: One end of the junction is discordant with germline, which a read error may explain. This chain links TRBV14 with TRBJ2-3; D is perhaps TRBD1 (5 bases). Germline CDR1 is SGHDN and CDR2 is FVKESK. This CDR3 spans 15 amino acids. CDR3 in DNA: TGTGCCGGCAGCCAAGGGGTCCTGAGCACAGATACGCAGTATTTT. Amino acids: CAGSQGVLSTDTQYF.

This clonotype was detected only a few times. This rearrangement joins TRBV12-3 or TRBV12-4 to TRBJ2-3, with a tentative D call TRBD2 (6 bases). The CDR3 length is 13 residues. V was cut by 2 bases and J by 6 bases, with 9 bases left in between. CDR3 nucleotides: TGTGCCAGCAGTTTAAATGGGGGGGATACGCAGTATTTT. It encodes CASSLNGGDTQYF.

The V gene is TRBV15, the J gene TRBJ1-2; D is unresolved. V was clipped by 0 bases and J by 8 bases, with 22 bases between them. Germline CDR1 and CDR2: LNHNV and YYDKDF (reference sequence). CDR3 length: 17 residues. DNA of the CDR3: TGTGCCACCAGCAGAGATCGATCTCAGCGTATAATATACGGCTACACCTTC. Translation gives CATSRDRSQRIIYGYTF. Full variable domain (missing parts from reference TRBV15 and TRBJ1-2): DAMVIQNPRYQVTQFGKPVTLSCSQTLNHNVMYWYQQKSSQAPKLLFHYYDKDFNNEADTPDNFQSRRPNTSFCFLDIRSPGLGDTAMYLCATSRDRSQRIIYGYTFGSGTRLTVV.

The genes are TRBV5-6 and TRBJ2-5; 7 bases fit TRBD1. The V segment lost 0 bases and the J segment 5 bases; nucleotides outside the gene matches: 4. This CDR3 is 14 amino acids long. Germline V gives CDR1 SGHDT, CDR2 YYEEEE. The DNA for the CDR3 is TGTGCCAGCAGCTTGGGGGGACAGATCGAGACCCAGTACTTC. As protein: CASSLGGQIETQYF.

CDR3 DNA sequence: TGTGCCAGCAGTGCCCCCGGGGGGGGTGGCTACACCTTC. Its protein product is CASSAPGGGGYTF. J is TRBJ1-2 and V is TRBV12-3 or TRBV12-4; possible D gene TRBD1, 5 bases. V gave up 5 bases and J gave up 7 bases, with 14 bases separating them. This CDR3 has 13 residues.

The chain employs TRBV4-1 and TRBJ2-7, with a weak D call TRBD2 (5 bases). Germline CDR1 and CDR2: MGHRA and YSYEKL. CDR3 length: 14 amino acids. Deletions cut 0 bases from V and 3 bases from J, with 9 bases between. CDR3 DNA sequence: TGCGCCAGCAGCCAAGAAGGCGGGTACTACGAGCAGTACTTC. This codes for CASSQEGGYYEQYF.

This clonotype has just one count. This chain's CDR3 is CASSHRRVNTEAFF. The CDR3 coding sequence is TGTGCCAGCAGCCACCGTAGAGTCAACACTGAAGCTTTCTTT. The chain recombines TRBV14 with TRBJ1-1; D not certain. CDR3 size: 14 residues. The V gene lost 3 bases and the J gene lost 2 bases, with 10 bases spanning the gap. Germline loops: CDR1 SGHDN, CDR2 FVKESK. Variable domain in full (rest from reference TRBV14 and TRBJ1-1): EAGVTQFPSHSVIEKGQTVTLRCDPISGHDNLYWYRRVMGKEIKFLLHFVKESKQDESGMPNNRFLAERTGGTYSTLKVQPAELEDSGVYFCASSHRRVNTEAFFGQGTRLTVV.

The V and J genes are TRBV7-2 and TRBJ2-5; 8 bases are shared with TRBD2. The CDR3 is 13 residues long. V gave up 2 bases and J gave up 11 bases; unmatched junction bases: 7. Germline values: CDR1 SGHTA, CDR2 FQGNSA. This CDR3 reads CASSLQREFEQYF. Here the CDR3 DNA reads TGTGCCAGCAGCTTACAGCGGGAGTTTGAGCAGTACTTC. Drawing the rest from reference TRBV7-2 and TRBJ2-5, the complete variable domain is GAGVSQSPSNKVTEKGKDVELRCDPISGHTALYWYRQSLGQGLEFLIYFQGNSAPDKSGLPSDRFSAERTGGSVSTLTIQRTQQEDSAVYLCASSLQREFEQYFGPGTRLLVL.

Remarks on this clonotype: A single base separates this from a much larger clone, so it may be a read error. This chain connects TRBV6-5 to TRBJ2-7; TRBD1 agrees at 11 bases. The CDR3 totals 15 residues. The germline V gene has CDR1 MNHEY and CDR2 SVGAGI. The trim removed 2 bases at V and 8 bases at J, leaving 8 bases unmatched. The CDR3 sequence: CASSYPGQGASKQYF. CDR3 bases: TGTGCCAGCAGTTACCCCGGACAGGGGGCTTCCAAGCAGTACTTC.

The chain joins TRBV6-6 to TRBJ2-2, with D unresolved. CDR3 length equals 15 residues. Germline V lookup: CDR1 MNHNY, CDR2 SVGAGI (reference sequence). Trimming removed 0 bases at V and 6 bases at J, with 11 bases between. CDR3 sequence: CASSYSGGRAGELFF. CDR3 sequence (DNA): TGTGCCAGCAGTTACTCAGGTGGTCGTGCCGGGGAGCTGTTTTTT.

This clonotype was picked up one time. A read error may explain this, as a much larger clone is one base away. The V call is TRBV6-5, the J call TRBJ1-6; the match to TRBD1 covers 7 bases. The CDR3 totals 16 residues. Germline V gives CDR1 MNHEY, CDR2 SVGAGI. The CDR3 DNA reads as TGTGCCAGCGGTTATTCTGGTTCGACAGGGCATTCACCCCTCCACTTT. Its protein is CASGYSGSTGHSPLHF.

The chain combines TRBV20-1 with TRBJ2-7, with D possibly called TRBD1 or TRBD2 (5 bases each). This CDR3 has 14 amino acids. The germline CDR1 and CDR2 sequences are DFQATT and SNEGSKA (reference sequence). The V end was cut by 2 bases, the J end by 3 bases, with 14 bases between. CDR3 DNA sequence: TGCAGTGCTAGACTACCGGGACGGGACTACGAGCAGTACTTC. This encodes CSARLPGRDYEQYF.

The gene calls are TRBV7-9 and TRBJ2-5; TRBD2 is a possible D gene (5 bases). CDR1 SEHNR and CDR2 FQNEAQ come from the germline V gene (reference sequence). The CDR3 is made up of 15 amino acids. Trimming removed 7 bases at V and 11 bases at J, with 26 bases between. The CDR3 sequence: CASTERAVSYNEQYF. The CDR3 DNA sequence: TGTGCCAGCACCGAGAGGGCGGTATCCTACAATGAGCAGTACTTC. Based on the CDR3 plus reference TRBV7-9 and TRBJ2-5, the full variable domain is DTGVSQNPRHKITKRGQNVTFRCDPISEHNRLYWYRQTLGQGPEFLTYFQNEAQLEKSRLLSDRFSAERPKGSFSTLEIQRTEQGDSAMYLCASTERAVSYNEQYFGPGTRLLVL.

This clonotype was counted once. The chain has TRBV6-6 and TRBJ1-6; D is unclear. Germline CDR1 reads MNHNY; CDR2 reads SVGAGI (reference sequence). V lost 6 bases and J lost 0, with 12 bases in between. CDR3 length equals 16 residues. The CDR3 loop is CASSLGPLSYNSPLHF. The CDR3 DNA follows: TGTGCCAGCAGCCTTGGACCTCTCTCCTATAATTCACCCCTCCACTTT.

This clonotype was observed a few times. The rearrangement links TRBV7-2 to TRBJ2-2; unclear D gene. There are 14 residues in the CDR3. Trimming removed 5 bases at V and 0 bases at J, with 7 bases between. Germline V CDR1 and CDR2: SGHTA, FQGNSA. The CDR3 DNA is TGTGCCAGCAGCGCAATACCGAACACCGGGGAGCTGTTTTTT. Protein: CASSAIPNTGELFF. Combining the CDR3 with reference TRBV7-2 and TRBJ2-2 gives the whole variable domain GAGVSQSPSNKVTEKGKDVELRCDPISGHTALYWYRQSLGQGLEFLIYFQGNSAPDKSGLPSDRFSAERTGGSVSTLTIQRTQQEDSAVYLCASSAIPNTGELFFGEGSRLTVL.

This clonotype was seen a single time. The CDR3 region is CAISEARDRQETQYF. The CDR3 region has the DNA TGTGCCATCAGTGAGGCGAGGGACAGGCAAGAGACCCAGTACTTC. The V call is TRBV10-3, the J call TRBJ2-5; 8 bases line up with TRBD1. Trimming took 2 bases from V and 2 from J; bases not matched to a gene: 4. From germline, CDR1 is ENHRY and CDR2 SYGVKD. This CDR3 has 15 residues.

This sequence joins TRBV12-3 or TRBV12-4 and TRBJ2-3; 8 positions agree with TRBD2. The CDR3 covers 14 residues. V gave up 2 bases and J gave up 6 bases; unmatched junction bases: 4. DNA for the CDR3: TGTGCCAGCAGTTTAAGCGGGAGTGAGGATACGCAGTATTTT. The encoded protein is CASSLSGSEDTQYF.

This clonotype was seen only a few times. A much larger clone lies a single base off, so this may be a read error. The CDR3 loop reads CGSSYSRDKNIQYF. The CDR3 coding sequence is TGTGGCAGCAGTTACTCACGGGACAAAAACATTCAGTACTTC. The chain combines TRBV6-6 with TRBJ2-4, with TRBD2 as a possible D gene (5 bases). CDR1 and CDR2 (germline): MNHNY, SVGAGI (reference sequence). The CDR3 extends over 14 amino acids.

This clonotype was seen only a few times. The rearrangement links TRBV18 to TRBJ2-7; 11 bases are shared with TRBD1. The J segment lost 1 base and the V segment lost 8 bases, leaving 7 bases of the junction unmatched. Germline loops: CDR1 KGHSH, CDR2 LQKENI. CDR3 length equals 15 residues. This chain's CDR3 is CASSPDRGLSYEQYF. The DNA of the CDR3 is TGTGCCAGCAGTCCGGACAGGGGGCTTTCCTACGAGCAGTACTTC. The full variable domain, with the rest looked up from reference TRBV18 and TRBJ2-7, is NAGVMQNPRHLVRRRGQEARLRCSPMKGHSHVYWYRQLPEEGLKFMVYLQKENIIDESGMPKERFSAEFPKEGPSILRIQQVVRGDSAAYFCASSPDRGLSYEQYFGPGTRLTVT.

The chain couples TRBV29-1 to TRBJ2-7, with D possibly being TRBD1 (6 bases). V was cut by 2 bases and J by 2 bases, with 16 bases left in between. In germline, CDR1 is SQVTM, CDR2 ANQGSEA. CDR3 size: 15 residues. The CDR3 DNA sequence: TGCAGCGTTGAACAGAGGATACAGGGAGCCTACGAGCAGTACTTC. Its translation: CSVEQRIQGAYEQYF.

The CDR3 DNA is TGTGCCAGGACGGGACTAGCGGGGGGGCAGTCCAAAAACATTCAGTACTTC. This encodes CARTGLAGGQSKNIQYF. The V and J genes are TRBV6-6 and TRBJ2-4, with TRBD2 identical over 16 bases. The length of the CDR3 is 17 residues. V shed 9 bases, J shed 2 bases, and the junction held 7 bases outside the gene matches. Germline-derived CDR1 and CDR2 are MNHNY and SVGAGI (reference sequence).

This clonotype was seen a single time. The junction and the germline gene differ at one end; a read error may be behind it. This chain joins TRBV5-4 and TRBJ2-1, with 7 bases that match TRBD1. Per the germline V gene, CDR1 is SGHNT and CDR2 is YYREEE (reference sequence). CDR3 length: 15 amino acids. The CDR3 sequence: CASSLVSGGRNEQFF. DNA of the CDR3: TGTGCCAGTAGCTTGGTTTCAGGGGGACGGAATGAGCAGTTCTTC.

J is TRBJ2-3 and V is TRBV5-4, with 7 bases fitting TRBD2. Germline V lookup: CDR1 SGHNT, CDR2 YYREEE (reference sequence). CDR3 length: 16 residues. Germline trimming cut 5 bases from V and 0 bases from J; bases unmatched to any gene: 9. The CDR3 DNA reads as TGTGCCAGCAGTCAGGAGGGGCGGGGGAGCACAGATACGCAGTATTTT. This translates into CASSQEGRGSTDTQYF.